A single sample gave rise to the 17 T cell receptor beta chains below, sequenced in a study of cytomegalovirus exposure and HLA in healthy donors. Researchers ran the PCR with 60 Vbeta and 13 Jbeta primers. Only in-frame clones appear in the TCRdb table, and some are missing; sequencing was by immunoSEQ multiplex PCR. The sample consists of about 110,000 clones, 50% to 65% of them appearing once. Sequenced input: PBMCs. All receptors derive from a man younger than 40 in good health and CMV-seropositive.

The chain links TRBV5-4 to TRBJ1-1, with D perhaps TRBD1 (6 bases). The germline V gene has CDR1 SGHNT and CDR2 YYREEE (reference sequence). The ends were cut back, 0 bases at V and 1 base at J, with 22 bases in the middle. The CDR3 is made up of 19 amino acids. As DNA, the CDR3 is TGTGCCAGCAGCTTGGTCGGCGGCGGCAGGGGCTTGGAGAACACTGAAGCTTTCTTT. Translation gives CASSLVGGGRGLENTEAFF.

This clone was seen only a few times. The chain recombines TRBV15 with TRBJ2-2; 9 bases line up with TRBD1. Losses at the gene ends were 5 bases for V and 6 bases for J; bases not matched to a gene: 4. The length of the CDR3 is 14 residues. CDR1 and CDR2 (germline): LNHNV, YYDKDF (reference sequence). The CDR3 DNA is TGTGCCACCAGCCAAGACAGGGGGGCCGGGGAGCTGTTTTTT. This sequence encodes CATSQDRGAGELFF. Full variable domain (rest looked up from reference TRBV15 and TRBJ2-2): DAMVIQNPRYQVTQFGKPVTLSCSQTLNHNVMYWYQQKSSQAPKLLFHYYDKDFNNEADTPDNFQSRRPNTSFCFLDIRSPGLGDTAMYLCATSQDRGAGELFFGEGSRLTVL.

In this sample, this clone turned up a few times. Likely a read error: the CDR3 ends without its conserved phenylalanine or tryptophan. V gene TRBV10-3 combines with J gene TRBJ1-2; unclear D gene. V dropped 3 bases and J dropped 2 bases, with 10 bases sitting between them. CDR1 ENHRY and CDR2 SYGVKD come from the germline V gene. This CDR3 has 14 residues. CDR3 sequence: CAISEVGINYGYTS. The CDR3 region has the DNA TGTGCCATCAGTGAAGTCGGTATAAACTATGGCTACACCTCC.

V gene TRBV4-1 combines with J gene TRBJ2-7; D is undetermined. Germline assignment: CDR1 MGHRA and CDR2 YSYEKL. Trimming left V 3 bases short and J 1 base short, with 10 bases between. The CDR3 totals 14 residues. The CDR3 sequence: CASSHNGPSYEQYF. The CDR3 bases are TGCGCCAGCAGCCATAACGGTCCATCCTACGAGCAGTACTTC.

This rearrangement joins TRBV6-1 to TRBJ1-2; perhaps TRBD1 as D (5 bases). Trimming pared 2 bases from V and 9 bases from J, leaving 10 bases between. This CDR3 has 12 residues. Germline V gene lookup returns CDR1 MNHNS and CDR2 SASEGT. CDR3 bases: TGTGCCAGCAGTGAACCAGGGTCGAGCTACACCTTC. Translating gives CASSEPGSSYTF.

This clone came up a few times. The rearrangement joins TRBV5-1 to TRBJ2-1; 8 bases are shared with TRBD1. This CDR3 is 13 amino acids long. Germline CDR1 SGHRS, CDR2 YFSETQ. V shed 4 bases and J 7 bases; nucleotides not matched to a gene: 4. The CDR3 DNA reads as TGCGCCAGCAGCGGGCAGGGGGCTAATGAGCAGTTCTTC. Translation: CASSGQGANEQFF.

The V gene is TRBV7-9, the J gene TRBJ2-1, with D possibly matching TRBD2 (7 bases). V lost 5 bases and J 6 bases, leaving 20 bases between the germline ends. The CDR3 loop spans 16 amino acids. Germline-derived CDR1 and CDR2 are SEHNR and FQNEAQ (reference sequence). The CDR3 reads CASSLPLGGQVNEQFF. The CDR3 DNA follows: TGTGCCAGCAGCCTTCCTTTGGGGGGGCAAGTCAATGAGCAGTTCTTC. The variable domain in full, with the rest retrieved from reference TRBV7-9 and TRBJ2-1, is DTGVSQNPRHKITKRGQNVTFRCDPISEHNRLYWYRQTLGQGPEFLTYFQNEAQLEKSRLLSDRFSAERPKGSFSTLEIQRTEQGDSAMYLCASSLPLGGQVNEQFFGPGTRLTVL.

The table lists this clone with a few counts. This chain links TRBV12-5 with TRBJ1-6; 9 positions agree with TRBD1. The CDR3 consists of 16 residues. Germline trimming cut 1 base from V and 10 bases from J; bases unmatched to any gene: 8. CDR1 and CDR2 from the germline V gene are LGHNT and FRNRAP. The CDR3 loop is CASGLETGTGQSPLHF. CDR3 coding DNA: TGTGCTAGTGGTTTGGAGACCGGGACAGGGCAGTCACCCCTCCACTTT.

The CDR3 DNA is TGTGCCAGTACCTCCGATAGCGTCAGCTCCTACAATGAGCAGTTCTTC. This gives the protein CASTSDSVSSYNEQFF. J is TRBJ2-1 and V is TRBV19; possible D gene TRBD2, 5 bases. Germline loops: CDR1 LNHDA, CDR2 SQIVND (reference sequence). Trimming pared 7 bases from V and 0 bases from J, leaving 16 bases between. The CDR3 is 16 residues long.

CDR3 sequence reads: CASSRTGWADTQYF. CDR3 in DNA: TGTGCCAGCAGCCGTACCGGGTGGGCAGATACGCAGTATTTT. The chain is built from TRBV11-2 and TRBJ2-3, with D hard to call. Trimming shortened V by 5 bases and J by 4 bases, and 13 bases separated the two germline ends. This CDR3 spans 14 amino acids. Germline CDR1 SGHAT, CDR2 FQNNGV.

This chain uses TRBV18 with TRBJ2-1, with TRBD2 matching over 7 bases. The CDR3 is made up of 16 amino acids. Germline V gene sequence: CDR1 KGHSH, CDR2 LQKENI. V trimming: 5 bases; J trimming: 0 bases; junction bases outside the gene matches: 7. In nucleotides, the CDR3 is TGTGCCAGCTCATCGATCGGGGGGAGCTCCTACAATGAGCAGTTCTTC. This gives the protein CASSSIGGSSYNEQFF.

In this sample, this clone turned up a few times. The DNA of the CDR3 is TGCGCCAGCAGCCTCCGAGGGAGGCAAACTGAAGCTTTCTTT. It translates to CASSLRGRQTEAFF. The chain uses TRBV4-1 and TRBJ1-1; D remains ambiguous. The germline V gene has CDR1 MGHRA and CDR2 YSYEKL. This CDR3 is 14 amino acids long. Between the trimmed V and J ends, which lost 4 bases and 5 bases, there was a span of 14 bases.

This clone appeared a few times. The CDR3 loop reads CASSIYTGTTYGYTF. CDR3 coding DNA: TGTGCCAGCAGCATTTATACCGGGACAACCTATGGCTACACCTTC. The chain is built from TRBV5-5 and TRBJ1-2; TRBD1 is a possible D gene (6 bases). Trimming removed 4 bases from V and 4 bases from J, with 17 bases in between. The CDR3 is 15 residues long. The germline V gene has CDR1 SGHKS and CDR2 YYEKEE (reference sequence). Together with reference TRBV5-5 and TRBJ1-2, the CDR3 gives the full variable domain: DAGVTQSPTHLIKTRGQQVTLRCSPISGHKSVSWYQQVLGQGPQFIFQYYEKEERGRGNFPDRFSARQFPNYSSELNVNALLLGDSALYLCASSIYTGTTYGYTFGSGTRLTVV.

This clone was counted once. The V gene is TRBV9, the J gene TRBJ2-1; weak D call: TRBD2 (6 bases). Germline V gives CDR1 SGDLS, CDR2 YYNGEE. The CDR3 is 16 residues long. V was pared by 4 bases and J by 9 bases, with 23 bases between. CDR3 sequence reads: CASSPGALALGVEQFF. The DNA for the CDR3 is TGTGCCAGCAGCCCCGGGGCCCTAGCGTTGGGCGTTGAGCAGTTCTTC.

This clone was seen once. The chain has TRBV5-4 and TRBJ2-2; 11 nucleotides align to TRBD1. The J segment lost 6 bases and the V segment lost 4 bases, leaving 5 bases of the junction unmatched. This CDR3 is built from 15 residues. The germline CDR1 and CDR2 sequences are SGHNT and YYREEE (reference sequence). CDR3 DNA sequence: TGTGCCAGCAGCCCGCCGGGACAGGGGGCCGGGGAGCTGTTTTTT. Translated: CASSPPGQGAGELFF.

On this clone itself: No DNA is shown, since the ends of the CDR3 on it are uncertain; the CDR3 is the one TCRdb lists. The chain has TRBV27 and TRBJ1-2; TRBD1 reflects the table's D call only, with no check against the DNA. The germline CDR1 and CDR2 sequences are MNHEY and SMNVEV (reference sequence). The length of the CDR3 is 15 amino acids, counting both ends. The CDR3 reads CASSPVGQGARGSTF.

The V and J genes are TRBV5-1 and TRBJ2-7; 8 bases are shared with TRBD1. With 1 base clipped from V and 6 bases from J, the junction kept 6 bases outside the gene matches. This CDR3 has 14 amino acids. Germline lookup yields CDR1 SGHRS and CDR2 YFSETQ. The CDR3 bases are TGCGCCAGCAGCTTGTACGGGACAGGACCCGAGCAGTACTTC. Amino acids: CASSLYGTGPEQYF.